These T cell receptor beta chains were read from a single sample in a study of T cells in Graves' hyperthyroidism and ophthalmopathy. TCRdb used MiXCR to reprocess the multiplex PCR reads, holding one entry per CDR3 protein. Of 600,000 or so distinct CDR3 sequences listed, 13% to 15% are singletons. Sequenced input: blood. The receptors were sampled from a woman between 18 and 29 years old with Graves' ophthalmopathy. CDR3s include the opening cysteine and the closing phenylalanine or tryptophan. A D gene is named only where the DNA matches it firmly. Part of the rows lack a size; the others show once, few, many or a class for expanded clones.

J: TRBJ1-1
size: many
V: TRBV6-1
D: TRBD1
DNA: TGTGCCAGCAGAGTACAGGGGTCGGGCACTGAAGCTTTCTTT
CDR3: CASRVQGSGTEAFF

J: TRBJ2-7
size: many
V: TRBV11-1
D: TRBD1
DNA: TGTGCCAGCAGACAAGGGGGCATTTTAACCTACGAGCAGTACTTC
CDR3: CASRQGGILTYEQYF

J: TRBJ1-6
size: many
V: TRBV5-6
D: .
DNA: TGTGCCAGCAGCTTGGGGGGATCCCTCCACTTT
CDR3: CASSLGGSLHF

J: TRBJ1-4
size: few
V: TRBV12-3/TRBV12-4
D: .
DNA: TGTGCCAGCAGTTTAGGCCTGCAGGAGAATGAAAAACTGTTTTTT
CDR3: CASSLGLQENEKLFF

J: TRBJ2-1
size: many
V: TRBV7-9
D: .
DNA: TGTGCCAGCAGCTCCCCTGGTTCGGGTCGGAATGAGCAGTTCTTC
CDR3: CASSSPGSGRNEQFF

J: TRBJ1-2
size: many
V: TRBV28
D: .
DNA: TGTGCCAGCGCCCCCCGGGGGAAGGGGCCGGGCTATGGCTACACCTTC
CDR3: CASAPRGKGPGYGYTF

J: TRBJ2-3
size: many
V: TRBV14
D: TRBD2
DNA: TGTGCCAGCAGCCAAGATCGACTAGCGGGAGATACGCAGTATTTT
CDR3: CASSQDRLAGDTQYF

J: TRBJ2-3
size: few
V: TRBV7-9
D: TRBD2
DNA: TGTGCCAGCAGCTTAACTAGCGGGAGGGCCCGGGGGACAGATACGCAGTATTTT
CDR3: CASSLTSGRARGTDTQYF

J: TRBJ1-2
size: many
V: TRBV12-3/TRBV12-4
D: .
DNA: TGTGCCAGCACCTCGCGGGCCTCTGGCTACACCTTC
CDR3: CASTSRASGYTF

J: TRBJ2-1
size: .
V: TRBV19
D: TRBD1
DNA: TGTGCCAGTACCCCTCGGCCTAACAGGGGACATTACAATGAGCAGTTCTTC
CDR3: CASTPRPNRGHYNEQFF

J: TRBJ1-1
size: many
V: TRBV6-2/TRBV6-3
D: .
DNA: TGTGCCAGCAGTTACTCGACACGGGAGGCTTTCTTT
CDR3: CASSYSTREAFF

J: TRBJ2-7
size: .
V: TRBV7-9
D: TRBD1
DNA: TGTGCCAGCGCCTCGGGGGACAGGGCCTACGAGCAGTACTTC
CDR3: CASASGDRAYEQYF

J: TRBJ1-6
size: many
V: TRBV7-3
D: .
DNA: TGTGCCAGCAGCTTCAGGGGCACCAATAATTCACCCCTCCACTTT
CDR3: CASSFRGTNNSPLHF

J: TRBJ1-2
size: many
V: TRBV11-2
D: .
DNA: TGTGCCAGCAGCCCGGACAGTTCCCGTGGCTACACCTTC
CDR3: CASSPDSSRGYTF

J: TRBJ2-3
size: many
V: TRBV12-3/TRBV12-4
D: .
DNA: TGTGCCAGCAGTTTCCCCATTCATCGCAGGCTTACAGATACGCAGTATTTT
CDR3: CASSFPIHRRLTDTQYF

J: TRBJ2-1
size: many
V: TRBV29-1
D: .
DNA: TGCAGCGTTGACCCCGGGGAGTCCCGATACAATGAGCAGTTCTTC
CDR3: CSVDPGESRYNEQFF

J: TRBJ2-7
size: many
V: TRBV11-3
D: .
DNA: TGTGCCAGCAGCCTAATGAGTGGTGACGAGCAGTACTTC
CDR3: CASSLMSGDEQYF

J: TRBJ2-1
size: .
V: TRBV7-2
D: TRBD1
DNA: TGTGCCAGCAGCCCACGGGAATCAGGGGGCAATGAGCAGTTCTTC
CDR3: CASSPRESGGNEQFF

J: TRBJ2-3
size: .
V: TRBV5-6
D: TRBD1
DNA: TGTGCCAGCAGCGCCGGGACAGGGGGCGCAGATACGCAGTATTTT
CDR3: CASSAGTGGADTQYF

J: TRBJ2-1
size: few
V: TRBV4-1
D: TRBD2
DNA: TGCGCCAGCAGCCAAGATAGTCTAGCGGGAGCCGGTGAGCAGTTCTTC
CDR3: CASSQDSLAGAGEQFF

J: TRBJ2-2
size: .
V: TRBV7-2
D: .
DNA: TGTGCCAGCAGCTTAGAGACCAGGATGGGCGGGGAGCTGTTTTTT
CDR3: CASSLETRMGGELFF

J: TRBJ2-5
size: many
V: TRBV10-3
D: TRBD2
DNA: TGTGCCATCAGTGACGGTTTGGGCCTAGCGGGAGCTCAAGAGACCCAGTACTTC
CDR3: CAISDGLGLAGAQETQYF

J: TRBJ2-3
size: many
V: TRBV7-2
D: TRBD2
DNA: TGTGCCAGCAGCGTATCGAGCGGGAGGCGCACAGATACGCAGTATTTT
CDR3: CASSVSSGRRTDTQYF

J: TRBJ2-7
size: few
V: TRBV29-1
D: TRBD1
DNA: TGCAGCGCTGTGCCGGGACAGGGTTCCTACGAGCAGTACTTC
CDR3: CSAVPGQGSYEQYF

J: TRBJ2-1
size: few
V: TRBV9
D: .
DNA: TGTGCCAGCAGCGTAGGATTAGGGACTGAGCAGTTCTTC
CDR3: CASSVGLGTEQFF

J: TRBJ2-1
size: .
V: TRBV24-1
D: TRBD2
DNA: TGTGCCACCAGTGAGACGAGGGGCGGGGGGAGTGAGCAGTTCTTC
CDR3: CATSETRGGGSEQFF

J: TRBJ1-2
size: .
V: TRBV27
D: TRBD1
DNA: TGTGCCAGCAGTAGGGACAGGGGGGGCTATGGCTACACCTTC
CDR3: CASSRDRGGYGYTF

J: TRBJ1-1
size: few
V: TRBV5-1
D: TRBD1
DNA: TGCGCCAGCAGCTCCGGGACAGGGGATACTGAAGCTTTCTTT
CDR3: CASSSGTGDTEAFF

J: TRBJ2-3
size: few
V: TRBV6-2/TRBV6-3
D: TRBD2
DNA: TGTGCCAGCAGTTATGCTGCGAACGGACTAGCTCCCAGCGATACGCAGTATTTT
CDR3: CASSYAANGLAPSDTQYF

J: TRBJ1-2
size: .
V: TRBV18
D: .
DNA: TGTGCCAGCTCCCCCTCGCCGTTGGGTGAGGTCTATGGCTACACCTTC
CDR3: CASSPSPLGEVYGYTF

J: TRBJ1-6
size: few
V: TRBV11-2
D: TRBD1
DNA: TGTGCCAGCAGCTCGGGACAGGGGGGACGGAATTCACCCCTCCACTTT
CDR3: CASSSGQGGRNSPLHF

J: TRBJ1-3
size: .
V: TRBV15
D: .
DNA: TGTGCCACCAGCAGAGATCGAAACACCATATATTTT
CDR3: CATSRDRNTIYF

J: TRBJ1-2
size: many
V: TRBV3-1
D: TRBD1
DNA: TGTGCCAGCAGCCAAGGGACAGGGGGATCTGGAGGCTACACCTTC
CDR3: CASSQGTGGSGGYTF

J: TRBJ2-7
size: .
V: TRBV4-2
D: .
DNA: TGTGCCAGCAGCCAAGAACAGGGAGTAGCCTACGAGCAGTACTTC
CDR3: CASSQEQGVAYEQYF

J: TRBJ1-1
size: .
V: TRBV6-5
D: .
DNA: TGTGCCAGCAGTTACTCGAAAGCCCCAGGACTTGAAGCTTTCTTT
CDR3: CASSYSKAPGLEAFF

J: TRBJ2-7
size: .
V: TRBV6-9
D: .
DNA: TGTGCCAGCAGTTACAAAGGATACGAGCAGTACTTC
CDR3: CASSYKGYEQYF

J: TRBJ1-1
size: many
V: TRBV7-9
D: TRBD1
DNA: TGTGCCAGCAGCCCGGGACAGGGGACTCCTCAAGCTTTCTTT
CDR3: CASSPGQGTPQAFF

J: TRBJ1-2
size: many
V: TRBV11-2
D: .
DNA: TGTGCCAGCAGCAGAGGGACGGAAATCTATGGCTACACCTTC
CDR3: CASSRGTEIYGYTF

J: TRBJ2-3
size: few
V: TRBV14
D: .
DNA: TGTGCCAGCAGCCCTAAGACTAGTCGGTTCACGGATACGCAGTATTTT
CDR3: CASSPKTSRFTDTQYF

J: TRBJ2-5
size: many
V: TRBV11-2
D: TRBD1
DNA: TGTGCCAGCAGCCTGAGGGGGACAGGGGGCCAAGAGACCCAGTACTTC
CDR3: CASSLRGTGGQETQYF

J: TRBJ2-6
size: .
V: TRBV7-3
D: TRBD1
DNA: TGTGCCAGCAGCTTAGCCTGGACAGGGAACTCTGGGGCCAACGTCCTGACTTTC
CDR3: CASSLAWTGNSGANVLTF

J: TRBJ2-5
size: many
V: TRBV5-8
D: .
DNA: TGTGCCAGCAGTCCCCGGGACCCCAAAGAGACCCAGTACTTC
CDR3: CASSPRDPKETQYF

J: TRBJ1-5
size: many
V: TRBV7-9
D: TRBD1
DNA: TGTGCCAGCAGCCTAGGGACAGGGGGCAGTCAGCCCCAGCATTTT
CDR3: CASSLGTGGSQPQHF

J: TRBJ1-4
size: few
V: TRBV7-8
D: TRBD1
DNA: TGTGCCAGCAGCTCGAGACAGGGGGCAGAGGAAAAACTGGTTTTT
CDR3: CASSSRQGAEEKLVF

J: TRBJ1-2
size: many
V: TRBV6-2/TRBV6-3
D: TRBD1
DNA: TGTGCCAGCAGTACCGCTCGGACAGGGGGAAACTATGGCTACACCTTC
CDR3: CASSTARTGGNYGYTF

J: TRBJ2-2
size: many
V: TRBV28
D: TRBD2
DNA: TGTGCCAGCAGTCCCTCGACCGGGGGGGGCGGGGAGCTGTTTTTT
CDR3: CASSPSTGGGGELFF

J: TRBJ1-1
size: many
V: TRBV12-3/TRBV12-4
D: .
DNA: TGTGCCAGCAGTTTAGGGAGCAGCTACACTGAAGCTTTCTTT
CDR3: CASSLGSSYTEAFF

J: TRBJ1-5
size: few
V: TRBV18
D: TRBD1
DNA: TGTGCCAGCTCACCGAATGGACAGGTCAATCAGCCCCAGCATTTT
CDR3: CASSPNGQVNQPQHF

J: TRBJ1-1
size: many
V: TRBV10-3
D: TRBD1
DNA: TGTGCCATCAGAACAAGGACAGGGGACACTGAAGCTTTCTTT
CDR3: CAIRTRTGDTEAFF